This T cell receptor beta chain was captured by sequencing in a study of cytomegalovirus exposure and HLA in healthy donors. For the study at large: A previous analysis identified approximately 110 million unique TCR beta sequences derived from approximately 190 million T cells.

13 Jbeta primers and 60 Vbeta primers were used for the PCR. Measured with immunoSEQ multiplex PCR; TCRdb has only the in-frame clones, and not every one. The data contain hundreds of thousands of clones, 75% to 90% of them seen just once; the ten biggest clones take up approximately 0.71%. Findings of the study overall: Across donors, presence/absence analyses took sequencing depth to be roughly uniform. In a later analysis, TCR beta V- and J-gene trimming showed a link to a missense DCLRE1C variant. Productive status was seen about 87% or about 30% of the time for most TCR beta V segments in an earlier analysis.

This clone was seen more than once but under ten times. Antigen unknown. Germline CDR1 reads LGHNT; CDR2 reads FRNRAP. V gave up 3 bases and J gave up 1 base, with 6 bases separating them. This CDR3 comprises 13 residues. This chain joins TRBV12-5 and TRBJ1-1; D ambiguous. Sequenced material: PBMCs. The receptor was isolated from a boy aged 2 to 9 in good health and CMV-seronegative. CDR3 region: CASGLAPNTEAFF. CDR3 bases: TGTGCTAGTGGTTTAGCACCGAACACTGAAGCTTTCTTT.